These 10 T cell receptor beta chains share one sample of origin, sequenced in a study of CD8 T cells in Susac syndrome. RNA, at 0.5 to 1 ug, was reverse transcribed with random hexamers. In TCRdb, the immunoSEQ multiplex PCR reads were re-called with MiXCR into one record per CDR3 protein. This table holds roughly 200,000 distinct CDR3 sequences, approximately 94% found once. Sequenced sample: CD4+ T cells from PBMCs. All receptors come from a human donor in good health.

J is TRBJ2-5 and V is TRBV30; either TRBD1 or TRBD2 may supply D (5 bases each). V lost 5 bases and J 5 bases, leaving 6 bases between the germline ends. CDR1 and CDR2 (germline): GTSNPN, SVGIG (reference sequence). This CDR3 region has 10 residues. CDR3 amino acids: CAWGGETQYF. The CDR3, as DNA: TGTGCCTGGGGGGGTGAGACCCAGTACTTC.

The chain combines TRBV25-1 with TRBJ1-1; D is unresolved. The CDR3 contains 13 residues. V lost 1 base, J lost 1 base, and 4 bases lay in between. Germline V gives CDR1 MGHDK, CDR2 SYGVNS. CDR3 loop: CASSESRNTEAFF. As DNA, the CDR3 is TGTGCCAGCAGTGAATCCAGGAACACTGAAGCTTTCTTT.

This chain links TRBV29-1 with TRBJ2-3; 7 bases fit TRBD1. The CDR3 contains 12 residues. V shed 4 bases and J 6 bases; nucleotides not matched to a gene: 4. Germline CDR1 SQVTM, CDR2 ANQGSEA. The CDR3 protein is CSVVRGPDTQYF. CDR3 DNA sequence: TGCAGCGTTGTAAGGGGGCCCGATACGCAGTATTTT.

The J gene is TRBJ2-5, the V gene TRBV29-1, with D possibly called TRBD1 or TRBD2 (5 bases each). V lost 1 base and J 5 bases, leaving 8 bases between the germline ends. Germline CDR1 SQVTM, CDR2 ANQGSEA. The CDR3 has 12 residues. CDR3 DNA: TGCAGCGTTGAAGGTCGGGGCGAGACCCAGTACTTC. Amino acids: CSVEGRGETQYF.

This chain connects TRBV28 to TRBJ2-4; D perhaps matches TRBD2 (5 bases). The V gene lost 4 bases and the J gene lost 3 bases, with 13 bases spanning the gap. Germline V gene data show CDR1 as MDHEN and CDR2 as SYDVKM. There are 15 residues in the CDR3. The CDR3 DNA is TGTGCCAGCAGTTCCCTTTCCCGGGACAAAAACATTCAGTACTTC. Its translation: CASSSLSRDKNIQYF.

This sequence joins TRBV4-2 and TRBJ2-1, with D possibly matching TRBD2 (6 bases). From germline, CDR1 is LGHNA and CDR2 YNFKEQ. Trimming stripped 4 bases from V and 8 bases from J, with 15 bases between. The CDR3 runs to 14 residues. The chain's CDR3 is CASSPIRTGDEQFF. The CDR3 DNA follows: TGTGCCAGCAGCCCCATAAGGACGGGGGATGAGCAGTTCTTC.

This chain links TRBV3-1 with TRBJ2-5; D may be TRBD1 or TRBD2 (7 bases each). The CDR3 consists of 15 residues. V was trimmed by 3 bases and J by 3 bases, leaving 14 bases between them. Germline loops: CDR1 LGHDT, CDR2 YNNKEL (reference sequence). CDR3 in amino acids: CASSQYRGGKETQYF. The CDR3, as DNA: TGTGCCAGCAGCCAGTACAGGGGAGGGAAAGAGACCCAGTACTTC.

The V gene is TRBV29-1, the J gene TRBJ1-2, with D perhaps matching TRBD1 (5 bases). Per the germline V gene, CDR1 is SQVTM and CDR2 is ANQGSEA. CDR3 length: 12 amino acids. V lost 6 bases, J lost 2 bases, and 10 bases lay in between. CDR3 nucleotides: TGCAGCGTATTGACAGACAACTATGGCTACACCTTC. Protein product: CSVLTDNYGYTF.

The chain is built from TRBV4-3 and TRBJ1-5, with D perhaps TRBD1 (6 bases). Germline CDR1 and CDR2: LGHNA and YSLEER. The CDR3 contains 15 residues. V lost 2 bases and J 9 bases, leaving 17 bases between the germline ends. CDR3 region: CASSQRTGLRSPQHF. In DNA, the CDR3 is TGCGCCAGCAGCCAAAGAACAGGGTTGCGATCGCCCCAGCATTTT.

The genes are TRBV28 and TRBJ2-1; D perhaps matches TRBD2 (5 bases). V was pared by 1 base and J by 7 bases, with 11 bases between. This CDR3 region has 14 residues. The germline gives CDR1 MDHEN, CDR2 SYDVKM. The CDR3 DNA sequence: TGTGCCAGCAGTTTATCACGGGAAGGGAATGAGCAGTTCTTC. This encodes CASSLSREGNEQFF. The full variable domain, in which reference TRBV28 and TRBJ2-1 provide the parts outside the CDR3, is DVKVTQSSRYLVKRTGEKVFLECVQDMDHENMFWYRQDPGLGLRLIYFSYDVKMKEKGDIPEGYSVSREKKERFSLILESASTNQTSMYLCASSLSREGNEQFFGPGTRLTVL.